This TCR beta chain appears in the sequencing data of a study of blood T cell repertoires in COVID-19. Study-wide context: There were acute and convalescent COVID-19 samples, and they came from the United States, Italy and Spain. T cells, B-cell-depleted T cells, or PBMCs supplied cDNA or gDNA.

In the original analysis: Cell counts per sample came from amplifying reference gene primers. TCRdb's table, derived via immunoSEQ multiplex PCR, lists solely in-frame clones and lacks some. V and J calls plus clone size are reproduced from that table; the DNA served to infer D and trimming. The data show around 130,000 clones, more than 80% seen once. V gave up 6 bases and J gave up 2 bases, with 23 bases separating them. The CDR3 runs 18 residues. The V gene's germline CDR1 is LNHDA and CDR2 SQIVND (reference sequence). This clonotype was sampled from a woman in her sixties or seventies with acute or convalescent COVID-19. The J gene is TRBJ1-5, the V gene TRBV19; D is possibly TRBD1 (5 bases). Sequences were obtained from peripheral blood. The CDR3 spells CASSPSGGKLGGNQPQHF. CDR3 coding DNA: TGTGCCAGTAGCCCCTCCGGGGGAAAGTTAGGGGGCAATCAGCCCCAGCATTTT.